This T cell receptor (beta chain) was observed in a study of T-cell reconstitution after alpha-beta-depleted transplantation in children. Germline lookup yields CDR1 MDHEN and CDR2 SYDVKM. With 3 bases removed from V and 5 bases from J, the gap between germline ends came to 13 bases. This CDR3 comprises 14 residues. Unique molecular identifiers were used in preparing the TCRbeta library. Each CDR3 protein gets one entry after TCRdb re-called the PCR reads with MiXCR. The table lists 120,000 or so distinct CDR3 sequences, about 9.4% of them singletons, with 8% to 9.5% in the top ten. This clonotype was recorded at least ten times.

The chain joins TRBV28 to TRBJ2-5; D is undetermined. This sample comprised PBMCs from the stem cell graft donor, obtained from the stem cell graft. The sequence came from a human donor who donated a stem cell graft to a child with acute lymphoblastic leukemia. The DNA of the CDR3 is TGTGCCAGCAGTTTGGTGGGTATCGGGGAGACCCAGTACTTC. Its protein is CASSLVGIGETQYF.